This section outlines one T cell receptor (beta chain) sequence together with its context. The specificity of this receptor is unknown. Base qualities were left out, and no much larger clone turns up one base away. These data are taken from a study of technical replicates of blood from four donors (dated by TCRdb to between 2016 and 2019). The germline V gene provides CDR1 SGHTA and CDR2 FQGTGA. CDR3 length: 15 amino acids, cysteine to phenylalanine. The CDR3 DNA has 45 bases and is translated from base 1. Ends trimmed: V by 2 bases, J by 8 bases; bases unmatched to a gene: 9. Library preparation used the immunoSEQ multiplex PCR assay. Entries here come from immuneACCESS through TCRdb and include only in-frame sequences with V and J called. Some clones fail to appear in such tables; in the studies checked, an unresolved V gene covers under half of the shortfall, and the cause of the remainder is unknown. The sample records about 75,000 clones, around 92% of which are singletons. Clones ranked in the top ten supply about 0.43% of the sample.

Source material: T cells isolated from PBMCs. The origin of this receptor is a human donor in good health. Recombination connected TRBV7-3 to TRBJ1-2, and TRBD1 aligns with 9 junction nucleotides. The CDR3 corresponds to CASSLQGQGGGGYTF. The nucleotides read TGTGCCAGCAGCTTACAGGGACAGGGAGGAGGCGGCTACACCTTC.